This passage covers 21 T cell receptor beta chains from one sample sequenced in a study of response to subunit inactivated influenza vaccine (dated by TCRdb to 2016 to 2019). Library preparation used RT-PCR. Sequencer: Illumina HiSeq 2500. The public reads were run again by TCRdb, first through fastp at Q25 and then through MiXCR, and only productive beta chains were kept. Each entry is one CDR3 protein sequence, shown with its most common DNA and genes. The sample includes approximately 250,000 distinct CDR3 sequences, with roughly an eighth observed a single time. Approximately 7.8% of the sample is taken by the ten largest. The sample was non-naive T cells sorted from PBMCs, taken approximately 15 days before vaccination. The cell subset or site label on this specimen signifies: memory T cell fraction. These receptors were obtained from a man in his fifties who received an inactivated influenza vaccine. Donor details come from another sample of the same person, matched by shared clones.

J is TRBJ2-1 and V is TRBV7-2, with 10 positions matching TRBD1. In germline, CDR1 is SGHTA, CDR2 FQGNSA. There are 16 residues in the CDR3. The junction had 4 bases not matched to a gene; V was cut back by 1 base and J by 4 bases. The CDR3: CASSLVGTGVYNEQFF. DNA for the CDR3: TGTGCCAGCAGCTTAGTAGGGACAGGGGTGTACAATGAGCAGTTCTTC.

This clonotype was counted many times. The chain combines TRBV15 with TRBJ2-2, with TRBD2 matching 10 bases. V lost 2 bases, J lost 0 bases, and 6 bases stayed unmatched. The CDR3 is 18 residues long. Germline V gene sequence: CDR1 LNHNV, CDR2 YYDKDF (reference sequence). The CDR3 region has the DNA TGTGCCACCAGCAGACCCGGACTAGCGGATACGAACACCGGGGAGCTGTTTTTT. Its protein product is CATSRPGLADTNTGELFF.

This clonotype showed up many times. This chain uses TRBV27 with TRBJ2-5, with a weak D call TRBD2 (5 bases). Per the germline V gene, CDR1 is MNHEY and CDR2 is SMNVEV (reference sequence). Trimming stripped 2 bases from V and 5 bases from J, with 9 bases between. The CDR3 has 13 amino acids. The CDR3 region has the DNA TGTGCCAGCAGTTTACTGCGAGGGGAGACCCAGTACTTC. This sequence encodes CASSLLRGETQYF.

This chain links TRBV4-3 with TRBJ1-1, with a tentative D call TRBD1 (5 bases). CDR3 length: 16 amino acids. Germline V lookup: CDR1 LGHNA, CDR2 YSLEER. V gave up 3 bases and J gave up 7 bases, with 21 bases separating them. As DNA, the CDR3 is TGCGCCAGCAGCCAGAGGGGAGCCGGGGCAGGAGATGAAGCTTTCTTT. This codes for CASSQRGAGAGDEAFF.

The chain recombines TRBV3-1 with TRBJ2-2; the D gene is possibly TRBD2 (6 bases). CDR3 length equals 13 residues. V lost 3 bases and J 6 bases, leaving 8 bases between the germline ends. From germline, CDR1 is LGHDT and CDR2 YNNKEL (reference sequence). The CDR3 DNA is TGTGCCAGCAGCCACGGAGGGCCCGGGGAGCTGTTTTTT. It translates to CASSHGGPGELFF.

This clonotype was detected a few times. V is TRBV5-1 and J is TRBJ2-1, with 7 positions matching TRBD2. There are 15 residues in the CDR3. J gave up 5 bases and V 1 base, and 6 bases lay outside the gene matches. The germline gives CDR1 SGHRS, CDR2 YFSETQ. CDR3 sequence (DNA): TGCGCCAGCAGCTTGAGGCCTAGCGGAGACAATGAGCAGTTCTTC. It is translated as CASSLRPSGDNEQFF.

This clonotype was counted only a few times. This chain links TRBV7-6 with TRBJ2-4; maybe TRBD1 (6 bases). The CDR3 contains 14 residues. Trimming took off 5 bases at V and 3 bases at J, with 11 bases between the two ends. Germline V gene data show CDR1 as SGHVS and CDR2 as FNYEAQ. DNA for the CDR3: TGTGCCAGCAGCCCAGGGGATTTCAAAAACATTCAGTACTTC. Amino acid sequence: CASSPGDFKNIQYF.

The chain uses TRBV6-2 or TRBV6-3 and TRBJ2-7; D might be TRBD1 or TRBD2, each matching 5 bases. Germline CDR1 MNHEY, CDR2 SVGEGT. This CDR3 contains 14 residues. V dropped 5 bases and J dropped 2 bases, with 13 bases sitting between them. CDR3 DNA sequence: TGTGCCAGCAGTCTATGGGACCGGGCCTACGAGCAGTACTTC. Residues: CASSLWDRAYEQYF.

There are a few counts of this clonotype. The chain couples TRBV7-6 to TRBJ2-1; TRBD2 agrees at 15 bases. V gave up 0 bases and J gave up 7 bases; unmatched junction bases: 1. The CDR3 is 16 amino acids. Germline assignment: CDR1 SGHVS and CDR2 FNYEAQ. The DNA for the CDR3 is TGTGCCAGCAGCTTAGCGGGGACTAGCGGGGGGAATGAGCAGTTCTTC. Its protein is CASSLAGTSGGNEQFF.

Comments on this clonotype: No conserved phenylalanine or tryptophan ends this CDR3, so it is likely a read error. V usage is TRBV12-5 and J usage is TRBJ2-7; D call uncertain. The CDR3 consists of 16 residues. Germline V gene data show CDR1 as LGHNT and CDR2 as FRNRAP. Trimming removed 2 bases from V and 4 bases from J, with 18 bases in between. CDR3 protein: CASGLPPILRVYEQYL. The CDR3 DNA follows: TGTGCTAGTGGTTTGCCTCCGATACTTCGCGTGTACGAGCAGTACTTA.

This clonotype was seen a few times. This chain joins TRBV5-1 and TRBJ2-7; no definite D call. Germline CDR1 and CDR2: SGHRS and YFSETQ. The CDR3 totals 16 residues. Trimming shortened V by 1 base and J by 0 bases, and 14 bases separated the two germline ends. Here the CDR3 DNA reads TGCGCCAGCAGCTTGTCTTGGTCCTCCAGCTCCTACGAGCAGTACTTC. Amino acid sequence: CASSLSWSSSSYEQYF.

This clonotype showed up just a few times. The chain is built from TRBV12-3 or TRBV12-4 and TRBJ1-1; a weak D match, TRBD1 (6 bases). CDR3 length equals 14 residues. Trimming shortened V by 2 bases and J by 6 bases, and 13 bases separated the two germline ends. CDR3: CASSLKGGLSEAFF. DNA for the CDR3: TGTGCCAGCAGTTTAAAAGGGGGACTATCTGAAGCTTTCTTT.

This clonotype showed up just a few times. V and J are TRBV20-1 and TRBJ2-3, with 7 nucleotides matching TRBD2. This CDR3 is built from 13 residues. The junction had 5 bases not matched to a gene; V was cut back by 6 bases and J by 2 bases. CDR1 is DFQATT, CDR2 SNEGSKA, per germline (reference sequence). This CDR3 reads CSANGGITDTQYF. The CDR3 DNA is TGCAGTGCAAACGGGGGGATCACAGATACGCAGTATTTT.

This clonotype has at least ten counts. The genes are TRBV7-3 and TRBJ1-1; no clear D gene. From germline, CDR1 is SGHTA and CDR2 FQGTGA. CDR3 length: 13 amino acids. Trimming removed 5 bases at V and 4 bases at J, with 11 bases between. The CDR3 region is CASSLSGSTEAFF. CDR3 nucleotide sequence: TGTGCCAGCAGCCTATCAGGTAGCACTGAAGCTTTCTTT.

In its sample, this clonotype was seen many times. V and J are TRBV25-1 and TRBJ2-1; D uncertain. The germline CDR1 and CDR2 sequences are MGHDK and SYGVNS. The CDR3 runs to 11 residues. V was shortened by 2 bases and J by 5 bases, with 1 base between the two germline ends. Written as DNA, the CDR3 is TGTGCCAGCAGTGAAAACAATGAGCAGTTCTTC. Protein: CASSENNEQFF.

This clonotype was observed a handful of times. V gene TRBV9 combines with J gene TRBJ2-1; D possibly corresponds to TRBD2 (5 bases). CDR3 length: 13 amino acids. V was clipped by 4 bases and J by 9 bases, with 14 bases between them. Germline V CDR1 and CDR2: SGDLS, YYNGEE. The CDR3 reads CASSPQTISEQFF. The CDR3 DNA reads TGTGCCAGCAGCCCACAGACTATCAGTGAGCAGTTCTTC.

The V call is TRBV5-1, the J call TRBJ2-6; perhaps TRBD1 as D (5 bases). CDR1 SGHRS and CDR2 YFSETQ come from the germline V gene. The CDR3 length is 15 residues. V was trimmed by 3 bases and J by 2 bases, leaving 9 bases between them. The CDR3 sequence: CASSSQAAGANVLTF. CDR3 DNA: TGCGCCAGCAGCTCACAGGCTGCTGGGGCCAACGTCCTGACTTTC.

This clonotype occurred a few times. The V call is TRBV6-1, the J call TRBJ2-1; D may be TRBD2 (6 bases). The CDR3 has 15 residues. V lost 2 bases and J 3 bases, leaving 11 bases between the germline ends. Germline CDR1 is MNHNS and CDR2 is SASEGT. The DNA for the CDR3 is TGTGCCAGCAGTGAACCGGGAGCCCTCTACAATGAGCAGTTCTTC. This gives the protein CASSEPGALYNEQFF.

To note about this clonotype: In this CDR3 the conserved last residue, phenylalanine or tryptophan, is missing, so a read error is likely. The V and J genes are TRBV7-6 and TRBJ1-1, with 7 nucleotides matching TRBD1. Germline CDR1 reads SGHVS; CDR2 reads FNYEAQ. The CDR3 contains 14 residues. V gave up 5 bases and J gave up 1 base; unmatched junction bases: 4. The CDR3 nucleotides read TGTGCCAGCAGCCGGGGACAGACGAACACTGAAGCTTTCTCT. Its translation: CASSRGQTNTEAFS.

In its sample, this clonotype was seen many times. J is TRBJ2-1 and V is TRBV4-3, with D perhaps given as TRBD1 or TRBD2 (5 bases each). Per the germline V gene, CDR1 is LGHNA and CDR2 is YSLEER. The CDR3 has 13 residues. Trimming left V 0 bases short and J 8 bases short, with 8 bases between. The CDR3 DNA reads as TGCGCCAGCAGCCAAGATTGGGGACATGAGCAGTTCTTC. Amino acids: CASSQDWGHEQFF.

For the CDR3, the DNA is TGTGCCAGCAGCTTGACTAGTACCACAGATACGCAGTATTTT. Translated, it gives CASSLTSTTDTQYF. This chain uses TRBV7-2 with TRBJ2-3; the D gene is possibly TRBD2 (6 bases). Trimming stripped 3 bases from V and 2 bases from J, with 9 bases between. Germline values: CDR1 SGHTA, CDR2 FQGNSA. The CDR3 loop spans 14 amino acids.